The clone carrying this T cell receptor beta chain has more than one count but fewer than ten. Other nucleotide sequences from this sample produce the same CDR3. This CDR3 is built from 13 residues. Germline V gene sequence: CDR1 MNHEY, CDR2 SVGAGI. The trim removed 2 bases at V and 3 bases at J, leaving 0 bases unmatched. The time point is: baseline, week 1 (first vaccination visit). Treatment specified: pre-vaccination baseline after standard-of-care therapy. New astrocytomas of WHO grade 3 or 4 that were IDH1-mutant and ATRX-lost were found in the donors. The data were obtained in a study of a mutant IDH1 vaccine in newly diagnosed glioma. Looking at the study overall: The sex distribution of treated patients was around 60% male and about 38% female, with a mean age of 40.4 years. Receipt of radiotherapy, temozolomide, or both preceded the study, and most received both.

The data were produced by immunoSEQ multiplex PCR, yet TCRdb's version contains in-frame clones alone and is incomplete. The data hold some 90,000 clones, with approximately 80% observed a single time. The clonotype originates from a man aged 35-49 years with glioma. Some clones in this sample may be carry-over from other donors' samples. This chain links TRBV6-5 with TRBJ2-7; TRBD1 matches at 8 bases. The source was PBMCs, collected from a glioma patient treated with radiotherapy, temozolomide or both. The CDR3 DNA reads TGTGCCAGCAGTTACGGGACAGGCTACGAGCAGTACTTC. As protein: CASSYGTGYEQYF.